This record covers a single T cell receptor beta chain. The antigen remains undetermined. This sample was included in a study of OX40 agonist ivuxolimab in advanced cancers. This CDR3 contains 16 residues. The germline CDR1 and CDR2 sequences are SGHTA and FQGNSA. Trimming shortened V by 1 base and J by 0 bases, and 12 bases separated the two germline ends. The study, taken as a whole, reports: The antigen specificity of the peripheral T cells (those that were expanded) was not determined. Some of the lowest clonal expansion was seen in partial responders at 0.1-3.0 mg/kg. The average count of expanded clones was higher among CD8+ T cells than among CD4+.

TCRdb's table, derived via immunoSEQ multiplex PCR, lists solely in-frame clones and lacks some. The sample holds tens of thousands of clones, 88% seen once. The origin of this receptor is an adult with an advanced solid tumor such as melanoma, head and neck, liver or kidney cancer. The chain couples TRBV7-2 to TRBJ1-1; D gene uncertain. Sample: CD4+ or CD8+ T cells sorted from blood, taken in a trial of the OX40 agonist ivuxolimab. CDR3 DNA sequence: TGTGCCAGCAGCTTAGACCCGAGTACGCTGAACACTGAAGCTTTCTTT. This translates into CASSLDPSTLNTEAFF.